This T cell receptor beta chain was sequenced during a study of T-cell reconstitution after alpha-beta-depleted transplantation in children. Preparation of the TCRbeta library involved a method that used unique molecular identifiers. TCRdb re-analysed the PCR reads in MiXCR, keeping a single row per CDR3 protein. Here the sample spans just under 550,000 distinct CDR3 sequences, around 17% being singletons. In germline, CDR1 is KGHSH, CDR2 LQKENI. The CDR3 contains 13 residues. V lost 3 bases and J lost 9, with 13 bases in between. The receptor was derived from a human donor who donated a stem cell graft to a child with acute lymphoblastic leukemia. The sample was PBMCs from the stem cell graft donor, taken from the stem cell graft. The gene calls are TRBV18 and TRBJ2-3; D gene uncertain. The CDR3 coding sequence is TGTGCCAGCTCACCCTCCCTCGACATAACGCAGTATTTT. Protein: CASSPSLDITQYF.